This T cell receptor beta chain was captured by sequencing in a study of neurological immune-mediated disorders. Findings and limits, study-wide: When the repertoires were grouped phylogenetically, those of 18 of the 34 multiple sclerosis patients came together in a single cluster of related CDR3 sequences, which points to a possible repertoire-level signature.

CDR1 is KGHDR, CDR2 SFDVKD, per germline. V lost 4 bases, J lost 5 bases, and 15 bases stayed unmatched. CDR3 length: 18 residues. TCRdb called the 5' RACE reads again in MiXCR, with one record for every CDR3 protein. The sample shows over 60,000 distinct CDR3 sequences, around 5.5% of them seen only once. There are many counts of this clonotype. Its cognate antigen is unknown. This receptor was obtained from a woman in her 30s with multiple sclerosis. Sequenced input: PBMCs. The V call is TRBV24-1, the J call TRBJ2-2, with 7 bases that match TRBD1. The CDR3 is CATSDNPIQGIWTGELFF. DNA of the CDR3: TGTGCCACCAGTGACAACCCGATACAGGGGATTTGGACCGGGGAGCTGTTTTTT.